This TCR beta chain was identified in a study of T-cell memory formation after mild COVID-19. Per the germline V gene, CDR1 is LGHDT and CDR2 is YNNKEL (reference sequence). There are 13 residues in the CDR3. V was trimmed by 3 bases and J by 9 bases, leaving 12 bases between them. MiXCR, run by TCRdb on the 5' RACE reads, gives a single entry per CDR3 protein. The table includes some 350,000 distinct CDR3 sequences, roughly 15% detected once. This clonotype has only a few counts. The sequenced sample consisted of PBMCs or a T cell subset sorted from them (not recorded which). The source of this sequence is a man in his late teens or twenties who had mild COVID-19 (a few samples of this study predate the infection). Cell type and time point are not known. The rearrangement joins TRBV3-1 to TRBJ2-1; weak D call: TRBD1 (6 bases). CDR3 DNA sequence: TGTGCCAGCAGCCACCTAGACAGGTTTGAGCAGTTCTTC. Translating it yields CASSHLDRFEQFF.